Here is one T cell receptor (beta chain) with its context. Its antigen is unidentified. Multiplex PCR amplified TCR beta CDR3 with 32 V and 13 J primers. TCRdb re-called the multiplex PCR reads with MiXCR, one entry per CDR3 protein. This table has about 22,000 distinct CDR3 sequences, about 30% appearing once. V trimming: 11 bases; J trimming: 3 bases; junction bases outside the gene matches: 8. The CDR3 loop spans 14 amino acids. Germline CDR1 LNHNV, CDR2 YYDKDF (reference sequence). The sample belongs to a study of immune heterogeneity within non-small cell lung tumors. Study summary: Squamous cell carcinomas accounted for several of the tumors, non-squamous carcinomas for 10, and 1 was not otherwise specified.

Bulk tumor genomic DNA, 600 ng per sample, was the template. Biopsies, several per primary tumor and spaced far apart, were collected during surgery. Curative surgical treatment was performed in patients who had newly diagnosed, untreated non-small cell lung cancer. General study results and limits: Identical dominant CDR3 beta clonotypes were found repeatedly across the tumor sites of a single patient, and these appeared alongside high-frequency clones that were unique to particular tumor locations. Between one patient and another, high-frequency T-cell receptor beta clonotypes were largely distinct.

The TCR originated in a man aged 40-50 years with non-small cell lung cancer. The J gene is TRBJ2-1, the V gene TRBV15; the match to TRBD2 covers 9 bases. The sequenced sample was lung tumor tissue. CDR3 residues: CASKASGIYNEQFF. CDR3 DNA: TGTGCCTCCAAAGCTAGCGGGATCTACAATGAGCAGTTCTTC.